This entry features one TCR beta chain sequence. Its antigen remains unidentified. Nothing much larger sits one base from this clone, and base qualities are not available. Library preparation was by the immunoSEQ multiplex PCR assay. The multiplex PCR relied on a mix of 60 forward primers for TCR Vbeta segments and 13 reverse primers for TCR Jbeta segments. A multiplex PCR assay on genomic DNA amplified the CDR3 region of rearranged TCR beta genes. On the Illumina HiSeq System, the amplified TCR beta libraries were sequenced as 87-base-pair reads. Under the source paper's analysis protocol: A later analysis tallied around 82 million unique TCR beta chains across the 700 or so repertoires, and approximately 11 million of those chains were shared by two or more donors. A nearest-neighbor algorithm error-corrected the raw reads and collapsed the reads into unique sequences, merging closely related sequences to remove PCR and sequencing errors. To assign V, D and J gene segments, CDR3 sequences were aligned to IMGT reference sequences. For a sequence to be retained, a match of at least six nucleotides was required to both a V gene segment and a J gene segment. A rearrangement counted as productive if the CDR3 had no stop codons and remained in frame with V and J, and every other rearrangement counted as non-productive. Following IMGT convention, CDR3 was defined as the stretch from the second conserved V-encoded cysteine to the conserved J-encoded phenylalanine. In an earlier analysis of just under 600 of the donors, sequences lacking an unambiguous match to a single V gene segment were excluded. An earlier analysis of 587 of the donors called V segments functional above 56.7% productive rearrangements and segregating when the between-donor standard deviation exceeded 5%. A statistical classification framework was developed to diagnose cytomegalovirus status using the catalog of TCR beta chain sequences. A later analysis assigned V and J genes by comparing TCR nucleotide sequences with IMGT/GENE-DB human TR gene sequences. Using the TCRdist pipeline, a later analysis assigned CDR3 sequences along with most-parsimonious VDJ recombination scenarios. In a later analysis, each TCR beta chain was defined by its CDR3 amino acid sequence together with its V-gene family, and reads lacking a unique V-gene family were excluded. A later analysis removed roughly 590 highly shared, low-generation-probability nucleotide sequences to deal with suspected cross-contamination and a sequencing artifact. For each public chain, a later analysis derived a clonal expansion index from normalized ranks of inferred template counts within each repertoire. A later analysis computed generation probabilities with a VDJ recombination model fitted to out-of-frame rearrangements, and checked the results against IGoR. In a later analysis, hypergeometric tests were used to score TCR-TCR, TCR-HLA and TCR-CMV co-occurrence, with a repertoire-size bias correction applied to TCR pairs. In a later analysis, false discovery rates were estimated by permuting HLA or CMV assignments 20 times. A later analysis grouped co-occurring TCRs with DBSCAN, adding TCRdist sequence similarity when clustering within HLA-allele-positive subsets. For co-occurrence clustering, repertoires with fewer than 30,000 or more than 120,000 public chains were excluded, along with a handful of repertoires with anomalous nucleotide sharing. The clones in this table, taken by TCRdb from immuneACCESS, are in-frame only. Not every clone is retained; where verified, under half of the shortfall comes from an unresolved V gene, and the cause of the rest is unknown. That table gives V, J and clone size, and the DNA gave D and trimming. Present in this sample are around 140,000 clones, 70% to 80% of which were seen just once. Of the sample, about 1% is held by the ten largest clones.

The data originate from a study of cytomegalovirus exposure and HLA in healthy donors (dated by TCRdb to between 2016 and 2019). Background for the entire study: According to an earlier analysis of a few hundred of the donors, roughly 180 million T cells yielded 90 million to 130 million unique TCR beta sequences and about 300 Gb of sequence data. About 330 gigabases of sequencing data and around 88 million unique TCR sequences made up an early release that covered approximately 700 HLA-typed donors. Of the roughly 430 genotyped donors, about 80% fell in the genetic ancestry cluster associated with self-reported Caucasian donors. The study was designed to test whether signatures of past pathogen exposure could be identified by cataloging public T cell receptors. The study profiled the T cell repertoires of 550 to 700 subjects by immunosequencing and related them to cytomegalovirus serostatus. In addition to the first cohort of roughly 670 subjects, a separate validation cohort of 120 different subjects was used. High-throughput TCR immunosequencing, statistical association of individual TCRs with disease status, and machine learning were combined to predict cytomegalovirus infection status. A later analysis re-analyzed previously published TCR beta repertoires from 660 or so donors and added high-resolution HLA genotyping to study TCR occurrence patterns. The later analysis used no new phenotypic data to find candidate immune exposures, relying instead on TCR beta sequences and their occurrence across donors. An earlier analysis of 500 to 750 of the donors applied high-throughput TCR beta sequencing to assess whether each TCR beta V gene segment acted as functional or pseudogenic. Donor age, sex, ethnicity and CMV serostatus were collected together with the repertoire data. In a later genetic analysis, genome-wide SNP genotypes for about 55% of the roughly 670 donors were used, and that subset was treated as a discovery cohort. Every repertoire in the discovery cohort had been generated on one and the same sequencing platform. Both class I and class II loci were covered by HLA typing, at four-digit resolution. The number of typed donors differed by locus: about 620-630 for A, B, C, DRB1 and DQB1; approximately 520 for DQA1; some 590 for DPA1; and 400 to 480 for DPB1. Because of strong linkage in the cohort, 5 or 6 DR-DQ haplotypes were treated as single units for association and clustering. Among about 370 genotyped donors of the cohort, an average of about 220,000 unique TCR beta nucleotide sequences was sequenced per donor, of which roughly 17% were non-productive.

The investigation overall reported the following: Most CMV-associated TCR beta chains appeared to be HLA-restricted in a later analysis, and the HLA associations seemed to be driven largely by CMV exposure. A later analysis associated around 16,000 TCR beta sequences with specific HLA alleles at a false discovery rate of 0.05. The sequencing pipeline was judged likely to have produced a cluster of highly shared sequence variants as a technical artifact. A further reported finding was that TCR beta sequences accurately predicted the HLA-A and HLA-B alleles for most subjects in the first cohort. V-gene and J-gene trimming of TCR beta chains was associated with a missense DCLRE1C variant in a later genetic analysis, and the association was replicated in an independent cohort. A later analysis reported that several top co-occurrence clusters appeared linked to parvovirus B19, influenza, CMV and Epstein-Barr virus. In an earlier analysis of around 600 of the donors, most TCR beta V segments were observed in productive rearrangements about 90% or about 30% of the time, broadly matching IMGT annotations. Most TCR sequences were observed very rarely across donors, whereas some public TCRs were present in many individuals. Sequencing depth was assumed to be roughly uniform across donors in the presence/absence analyses, though that assumption may not hold. According to a later genetic analysis, donors in an Asian-associated ancestry cluster had fewer N-insertions in productive TCRs than the approximately 610-donor mean. The classifier was reported to diagnose cytomegalovirus status with high specificity and sensitivity in both the original cohort and the validation cohort. In vitro tests confirmed that a few of the cytomegalovirus-associated TCR beta chains recognize cytomegalovirus antigens. When HLA alleles, especially DR and DQ, strongly co-occurred, TCR associations were difficult to assign to individual alleles. Immune exposure information for the cohort was limited to CMV serostatus. The authors suggested that the approach could potentially be generalized to other disease states and immunological phenotypes. Because counts were too low, seventeen rarely observed V segments, including chromosome 9 orphons, were excluded from the earlier analysis of 587 of the donors. A later analysis found that TCR association rates varied across HLA loci, with DRB1 alleles showing the most associated TCRs and HLA-C alleles the fewest. This cohort had only TCR beta chains sequenced, and the lack of alpha or paired-chain data limited which features could be detected. In a later analysis, HLA-associated TCR beta chains showed more clonal expansion and lower generation probabilities than non-associated chains that were equally common. Because HLA typing was unavailable for some donors at each locus, only the typed subset was used in association tests. A total of 150 to 200 TCR beta chains were listed by the study as associated with cytomegalovirus. Correlated functional status among segregating V segments might be attributable to linkage disequilibrium, but an unknown experimental factor could not be ruled out.

The cohort comprised fewer than 700 healthy bone marrow donors. Cohort members were all nominally healthy when sampled, although unrecorded immune exposures were likely present. The donor was CMV seronegative and belonged to the group of approximately 320 seronegative cohort members. Every donor gave a peripheral blood sample, and the peripheral blood mononuclear cells from that sample were used for TCR beta sequencing. Genomic DNA was extracted from the blood cell samples with the Qiagen DNeasy Blood Extraction Kit. The TCR comes from a woman aged 55-75 years in good health and CMV-seronegative. The specimen was PBMCs.

The sequenced DNA: TGCGCCAGCAGCTTAGGGGGCTCGGTGATCTACAATGAGCAGTTCTTC. Its protein reads: CASSLGGSVIYNEQFF. This receptor chain uses TRBV5-1 and TRBJ2-1; the junction holds 7 bases that match TRBD1. The CDR3 covers 16 residues, taking in both the cysteine and the phenylalanine. The sequence is cut down to CDR3 DNA, 48 bases in frame from base 1. Sequences SGHRS (CDR1) and YFSETQ (CDR2) are obtained from the germline V gene. The germline V end is reduced by 2 bases and the J end by 3 bases; junction bases left unmatched: 8.